These T cell receptor beta chains were read from a single sample in a study of control samples from healthy donors and cancer patients. Here immunoSEQ multiplex PCR was the method, and the copy in TCRdb shows in-frame clones only, minus some. The repertoire holds tens of thousands of clones, with about nine tenths as singletons. Sequencing was performed on blood. Receptors were obtained from a man between 25 and 39 years old in good health. CDR3s include the opening cysteine and the closing phenylalanine or tryptophan. Each record gives: V gene, D gene, clone size, J gene, CDR3 protein, CDR3 DNA. The D gene is left open where the match is weak. Clone size is stated in some rows and not others, as once, few, many or a class when expanded.

v_call: TRBV30
d_call: .
clone_size: .
j_call: TRBJ1-1
cdr3_aa: CAWGALGGVKNTEAFF
cdr3_nt: TGTGCCTGGGGGGCCTTAGGGGGAGTCAAGAACACTGAAGCTTTCTTT

v_call: TRBV29-1
d_call: .
clone_size: .
j_call: TRBJ1-5
cdr3_aa: CSVDFGQNQPQHF
cdr3_nt: TGCAGCGTTGACTTTGGACAGAATCAGCCCCAGCATTTT

v_call: TRBV30
d_call: .
clone_size: .
j_call: TRBJ2-3
cdr3_aa: CAWSVHSTDTQYF
cdr3_nt: TGTGCCTGGAGTGTACACAGCACAGATACGCAGTATTTT

v_call: TRBV7-2
d_call: .
clone_size: .
j_call: TRBJ1-5
cdr3_aa: CASSLSQGNQPQHF
cdr3_nt: TGTGCCAGCAGCTTAAGTCAAGGCAATCAGCCCCAGCATTTT

v_call: TRBV7-3
d_call: .
clone_size: .
j_call: TRBJ2-2
cdr3_aa: CASSFSTPTAGELFF
cdr3_nt: TGTGCCAGCAGCTTTAGTACTCCCACCGCCGGGGAGCTGTTTTTT

v_call: TRBV15
d_call: .
clone_size: .
j_call: TRBJ1-2
cdr3_aa: CATSREGMPRYTF
cdr3_nt: TGTGCCACCAGCAGGGAGGGGATGCCCCGCTACACCTTC

v_call: TRBV7-9
d_call: TRBD1
clone_size: many
j_call: TRBJ2-7
cdr3_aa: CASSPHRGAGEQYF
cdr3_nt: TGTGCCAGCAGCCCTCACAGGGGAGCTGGGGAGCAGTACTTC

v_call: TRBV19
d_call: TRBD2
clone_size: .
j_call: TRBJ2-7
cdr3_aa: CASSILGLAGGNTYEQYF
cdr3_nt: TGTGCCAGTAGTATATTGGGACTAGCGGGTGGTAACACCTACGAGCAGTACTTC

v_call: TRBV6-6
d_call: TRBD1
clone_size: .
j_call: TRBJ2-4
cdr3_aa: CASSSGQLAKNIQYF
cdr3_nt: TGTGCCAGCAGCTCGGGACAGCTAGCCAAAAACATTCAGTACTTC

v_call: TRBV18
d_call: TRBD1
clone_size: .
j_call: TRBJ1-2
cdr3_aa: CASRDAGTDPYGYTF
cdr3_nt: TGTGCCAGCAGAGACGCCGGGACAGACCCCTATGGCTACACCTTC

v_call: TRBV5-4
d_call: .
clone_size: .
j_call: TRBJ2-3
cdr3_aa: CASSLVSTRGTDTQYF
cdr3_nt: TGTGCCAGCAGCTTGGTTTCCACGCGTGGAACAGATACGCAGTATTTT

v_call: TRBV4-2
d_call: TRBD1
clone_size: once
j_call: TRBJ1-1
cdr3_aa: CASSQGTGGAYTEAFF
cdr3_nt: TGTGCCAGCAGCCAAGGGACAGGGGGCGCCTACACTGAAGCTTTCTTT

v_call: TRBV6-5
d_call: .
clone_size: .
j_call: TRBJ2-2
cdr3_aa: CASSYSGTGELFF
cdr3_nt: TGTGCCAGCAGTTACTCGGGAACCGGGGAGCTGTTTTTT

v_call: TRBV4-2
d_call: TRBD1
clone_size: .
j_call: TRBJ2-7
cdr3_aa: CASSQWDRATDEQYF
cdr3_nt: TGTGCCAGCAGCCAGTGGGACAGGGCCACCGACGAGCAGTACTTC

v_call: TRBV7-9
d_call: .
clone_size: .
j_call: TRBJ2-2
cdr3_aa: CASSSKHGQEASGELFF
cdr3_nt: TGTGCCAGCAGCTCAAAACATGGGCAGGAGGCTTCCGGGGAGCTGTTTTTT

v_call: TRBV12-3/TRBV12-4
d_call: .
clone_size: once
j_call: TRBJ2-3
cdr3_aa: CASSPTITDTQYF
cdr3_nt: TGTGCCAGCAGTCCGACTATCACAGATACGCAGTATTTT

v_call: TRBV15
d_call: TRBD1
clone_size: .
j_call: TRBJ1-3
cdr3_aa: CATSGRDRLLPGNTIYF
cdr3_nt: TGTGCCACCAGCGGAAGGGACAGGTTATTACCTGGAAACACCATATATTTT

v_call: TRBV6-5
d_call: TRBD1
clone_size: .
j_call: TRBJ1-5
cdr3_aa: CASSLGQGDQPQHF
cdr3_nt: TGTGCCAGCAGTCTCGGACAGGGCGATCAGCCCCAGCATTTT

v_call: TRBV7-6
d_call: .
clone_size: .
j_call: TRBJ2-5
cdr3_aa: CASSPLLYQETQYF
cdr3_nt: TGTGCCAGCAGCCCGCTATTGTACCAAGAGACCCAGTACTTC

v_call: TRBV13
d_call: TRBD2
clone_size: .
j_call: TRBJ2-7
cdr3_aa: CASSPMTSGSYEQYF
cdr3_nt: TGTGCCAGCAGCCCGATGACTAGCGGCTCCTACGAGCAGTACTTC

v_call: TRBV28
d_call: .
clone_size: .
j_call: TRBJ1-4
cdr3_aa: CASSPLPGEKLFF
cdr3_nt: TGTGCCAGCAGCCCATTGCCGGGTGAAAAACTGTTTTTT

v_call: TRBV5-6
d_call: TRBD1
clone_size: .
j_call: TRBJ2-7
cdr3_aa: CASSLAGTALLYEQYF
cdr3_nt: TGTGCCAGCAGCTTGGCCGGGACAGCCCTGCTCTACGAGCAGTACTTC